This T cell receptor beta chain was identified during a study of cytomegalovirus exposure and HLA in healthy donors. For the study at large: Earlier sequencing of some 180 million T cells yielded 120 million or so unique TCR beta sequences. Notes on the study in general: Rates of TCR association differed by HLA locus in a later analysis, with DRB1 highest and HLA-C lowest.

Concerning this clone itself: Its specificity is not known.

60 Vbeta and 13 Jbeta primers were used in PCR. Here immunoSEQ multiplex PCR was the method, and the copy in TCRdb shows in-frame clones only, minus some. The repertoire includes fewer than 120,000 clones, around three quarters of them detected once, and around 1.3% sits in the top ten. Trimming stripped 1 base from V and 5 bases from J, with 16 bases between. The CDR3 length is 15 residues. Looked up from germline, CDR1 is SGHRS and CDR2 is YFSETQ. This chain connects TRBV5-1 to TRBJ2-7; D unresolved. This TCR derives from a woman in her 30s in good health and CMV-seronegative. Material for sequencing was PBMCs. The CDR3 protein is CASSLSLNLPHEQYF. The CDR3 nucleotides are TGCGCCAGCAGCTTGTCGCTGAACTTGCCCCACGAGCAGTACTTC.